What follows is one T cell receptor (beta chain) and its context. What it binds is unknown. The CDR3 spans 14 residues. Trimming stripped 7 bases from V and 2 bases from J, with 14 bases between. In germline, CDR1 is MGHRA, CDR2 YSYEKL. This entry comes from a study of radiotherapy plus CTLA-4 blockade in lung cancer. Study overall: The study recorded objective responses in about 20% of patients and disease control in around 31%. Whole-study results and caveats: Reported findings show early blood T cell clone dynamics, with interferon-beta, best predicted response.

Here immunoSEQ multiplex PCR was the method, and the copy in TCRdb shows in-frame clones only, minus some. This table has around 80,000 clones, around 74% appearing once. Sequencing was performed on peripheral blood, taken from a patient treated with radiotherapy plus ipilimumab. The chain carries TRBV4-1 and TRBJ1-2; D might be TRBD1 (5 bases). This receptor was identified in a human donor with non-small cell lung cancer whose response to radiotherapy plus ipilimumab could not be evaluated. The CDR3 here is CASNSVRGNYGYTF. As DNA, the CDR3 is TGCGCCAGCAACTCCGTCCGGGGGAACTATGGCTACACCTTC.